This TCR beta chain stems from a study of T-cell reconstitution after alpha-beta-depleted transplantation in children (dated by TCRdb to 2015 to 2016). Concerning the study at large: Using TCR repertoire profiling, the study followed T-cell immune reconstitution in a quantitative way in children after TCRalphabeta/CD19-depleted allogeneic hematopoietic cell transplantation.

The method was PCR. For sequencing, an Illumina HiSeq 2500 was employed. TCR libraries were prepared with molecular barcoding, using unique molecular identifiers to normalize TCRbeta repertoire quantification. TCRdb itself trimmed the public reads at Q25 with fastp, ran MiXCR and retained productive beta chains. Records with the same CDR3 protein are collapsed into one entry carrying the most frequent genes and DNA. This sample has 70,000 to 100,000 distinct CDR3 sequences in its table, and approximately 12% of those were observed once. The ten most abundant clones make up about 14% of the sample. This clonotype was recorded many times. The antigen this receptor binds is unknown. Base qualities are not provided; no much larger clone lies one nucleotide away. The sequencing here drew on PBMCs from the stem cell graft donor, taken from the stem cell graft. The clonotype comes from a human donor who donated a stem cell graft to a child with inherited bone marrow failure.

The nucleotide sequence reads TGTGCCAGCAACCAACAGGGGGATAATTCACCCCTCCACTTT. This encodes CASNQQGDNSPLHF. The chain is made from TRBV12-3 or TRBV12-4 and TRBJ1-6, with 8 middle bases fitting TRBD1. V ends up 7 bases short and J 5 bases short, with an unmatched junction base count of 4. From its cysteine to its phenylalanine, the CDR3 spans 14 amino acids. Just CDR3 DNA is preserved here, 42 bases in frame from base 1.